This record concerns one T cell receptor beta chain sequence. It has no known antigen specificity. The record has no base qualities; no much larger clone is one base away. The data stem from a study of blood T cell repertoires in COVID-19 (TCRdb year 2020). Context from the whole study: Samples from collaborators originated in the United States, Italy and Spain and spanned both the acute and convalescent phases of COVID-19. The prospective study material was composed of cDNA or gDNA derived from T cells, B-cell-depleted T cells, or PBMCs. The dataset comprised deeply sampled blood TCRbeta repertoires from subjects exposed to, actively infected with, or recovered from COVID-19. A freely available public database, intended as a resource for researchers studying the immune response to SARS-CoV-2, is where the repertoires were released. The samples were drawn from two sources: the first 160 participants of the ongoing ImmuneRACE study, and 1,200 or so subjects contributed by 6 global collaborators. A de-identified subject ID, COVID-19 status, age in years and sex were almost always included in the sample metadata. Where available, HLA class I and class II types were obtained from metadata supplied by the sample provider rather than from assay-based typing.

What the research found in general, with its limitations: The amount of clinical and demographic metadata varied by source and participant and was provided uncurated.

Each collaborating institution followed its own protocols to collect whole blood in K2EDTA tubes. For TCRbeta analysis, collaborator samples were shipped as frozen whole blood, as isolated PBMCs, or as DNA extracted from either sample type. TCRbeta CDR3 regions were amplified from genomic DNA by means of the immunoSEQ Assay, a bias-controlled multiplex PCR. As for the authors' bioinformatics: Within the assay, amplification of reference gene primers was used to estimate how many nucleated cells each sample contained. Sequence reads were collapsed and filtered to measure the absolute abundance of every unique TCRbeta CDR3 rearrangement. For each sample, productive Simpson clonality was calculated as the square root of Simpson's diversity index across productive rearrangements. The immuneACCESS repertoire file appears here via TCRdb, limited to in-frame rearrangements. These files lack a portion of the clones; in checked studies, under half of the deficit traces to unresolved V genes, and the cause of the others is not known. That table is the source of V, J and clone size, and D and trimming were worked out from the DNA. The sample table lists about 44,000 clones, 84% of them with a count of one. In total, the top ten clones hold less than 50% of the sample.

The CDR3 goes from the cysteine to the phenylalanine over 12 residues. The retained sequence is limited to the CDR3, 36 bases, with the frame set at the first base. The junction carries 6 bases between V and J, which are trimmed by 7 bases and 2 bases respectively. This receptor was taken from a human donor in a cohort sampled during active COVID-19. The sequence is built from TRBV12-3 or TRBV12-4 and TRBJ1-5, with no confidently assigned D gene. The sequencing sample was made of peripheral blood. The DNA sequence is given as TGTGCCAGCACCCGAGGCAATCAGCCCCAGCATTTT. It specifies CASTRGNQPQHF.